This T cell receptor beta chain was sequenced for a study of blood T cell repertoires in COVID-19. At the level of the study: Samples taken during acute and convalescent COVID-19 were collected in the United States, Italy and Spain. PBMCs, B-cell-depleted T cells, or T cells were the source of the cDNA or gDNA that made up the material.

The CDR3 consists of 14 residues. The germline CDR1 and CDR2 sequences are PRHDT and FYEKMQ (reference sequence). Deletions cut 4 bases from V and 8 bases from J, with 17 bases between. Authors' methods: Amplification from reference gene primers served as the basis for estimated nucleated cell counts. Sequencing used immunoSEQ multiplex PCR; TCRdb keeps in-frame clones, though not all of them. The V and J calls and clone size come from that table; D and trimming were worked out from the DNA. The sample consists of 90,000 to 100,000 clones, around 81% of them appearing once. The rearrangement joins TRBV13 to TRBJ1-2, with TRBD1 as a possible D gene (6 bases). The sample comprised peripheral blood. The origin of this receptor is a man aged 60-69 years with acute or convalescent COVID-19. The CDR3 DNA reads TGTGCCAGCAGCTCAACCAGGGGCCTGGGAGGCTACACCTTC. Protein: CASSSTRGLGGYTF.